One sample yielded the 23 T cell receptor beta chains listed below, sequenced in a study of cytomegalovirus exposure and HLA in healthy donors. This PCR relied on a set of 60 Vbeta primers and 13 Jbeta primers. Libraries were prepared by immunoSEQ multiplex PCR; TCRdb keeps only in-frame clonotypes and omits some of them. The table includes 210,000 or so clones, approximately 82% detected once. The sequencing input was PBMCs. These receptors all come from a man in his late teens or twenties in good health and CMV-seronegative.

The chain couples TRBV6-1 to TRBJ1-2; D ambiguous. This CDR3 has 16 residues. V was shortened by 1 base and J by 3 bases, with 15 bases between the two germline ends. In germline, CDR1 is MNHNS, CDR2 SASEGT. The DNA for the CDR3 is TGTGCCAGCAGTGAAGACTTTGCGAGGTACTACTATGGCTACACCTTC. Protein: CASSEDFARYYYGYTF.

The chain uses TRBV19 and TRBJ1-5; the D is unclear. The V and J ends lost 9 bases and 0 bases respectively, with 15 bases between them. CDR3 length equals 15 residues. In germline, CDR1 is LNHDA, CDR2 SQIVND (reference sequence). Here the CDR3 DNA reads TGTGCCAGCGACCAGGTCTTTCTTAGCAATCAGCCCCAGCATTTT. Residues: CASDQVFLSNQPQHF.

The chain employs TRBV7-2 and TRBJ1-5, with D perhaps TRBD1 (5 bases). The ends were cut back, 1 base at V and 0 bases at J, with 7 bases in the middle. Germline CDR1 reads SGHTA; CDR2 reads FQGNSA. The CDR3 loop spans 15 amino acids. The CDR3 reads CASSLEGYSNQPQHF. The CDR3 DNA reads as TGTGCCAGCAGCTTAGAGGGGTATAGCAATCAGCCCCAGCATTTT.

This clone has just one count. This chain uses TRBV5-4 with TRBJ2-1, with TRBD2 as a possible D gene (6 bases). Trimming removed 0 bases at V and 4 bases at J, with 14 bases between. The CDR3 covers 16 residues. The germline V gene has CDR1 SGHNT and CDR2 YYREEE (reference sequence). The CDR3 bases are TGTGCCAGCAGCTTGGCCGAGGTAGCGGCTTACAATGAGCAGTTCTTC. It specifies CASSLAEVAAYNEQFF.

V is TRBV6-1 and J is TRBJ2-5, with D possibly being TRBD2 (5 bases). TRBJ2-7 matches the DNA end more closely, so the J call is doubtful. Germline V gene sequence: CDR1 MNHNS, CDR2 SASEGT. The CDR3 runs 15 residues. Written as DNA, the CDR3 is TGTGCCAGCAGTGAAGCAAGCGGAGGAGCCTACGAGCAGTACTTC. Its protein product is CASSEASGGAYEQYF.

The V call is TRBV5-1, the J call TRBJ2-3; no clear D gene. The CDR3 sequence is 12 residues long. The V gene's germline CDR1 is SGHRS and CDR2 YFSETQ. Trimming pared 4 bases from V and 5 bases from J, leaving 8 bases between. Here the CDR3 reads CASSHLQDTQYF. The CDR3 DNA follows: TGCGCCAGCAGCCATTTACAAGATACGCAGTATTTT.

The chain recombines TRBV25-1 with TRBJ2-2; TRBD1 might be the D (6 bases). Trimming stripped 1 base from V and 5 bases from J, with 17 bases between. Germline CDR1 MGHDK, CDR2 SYGVNS. The CDR3 consists of 17 residues. CDR3 amino acids: CASSELRGGGVTGELFF. The DNA for the CDR3 is TGTGCCAGCAGTGAATTAAGAGGGGGTGGGGTGACCGGGGAGCTGTTTTTT.

The table lists this clone with a few counts. V and J are TRBV9 and TRBJ2-3; D not certain. The CDR3 covers 14 residues. Trimming pared 3 bases from V and 2 bases from J, leaving 10 bases between. Germline V gives CDR1 SGDLS, CDR2 YYNGEE. For the CDR3, the DNA is TGTGCCAGCAGCGATCGAGTTGTCACAGATACGCAGTATTTT. It codes for CASSDRVVTDTQYF.

The chain recombines TRBV7-9 with TRBJ2-7; 8 positions agree with TRBD1. Germline loops: CDR1 SEHNR, CDR2 FQNEAQ (reference sequence). The CDR3 has 14 amino acids. V dropped 8 bases and J dropped 0; count of bases not matched to a gene: 6. The CDR3 DNA sequence: TGTGCCAGCCAGGGGGCGGGTAGCTCCTACGAGCAGTACTTC. Translating it yields CASQGAGSSYEQYF.

This rearrangement joins TRBV10-2 to TRBJ2-7, with 8 bases that match TRBD2. Germline CDR1 WSHSY, CDR2 SAAADI. The CDR3 is 13 amino acids. The ends lost 7 bases at V and 2 bases at J; junction bases unmatched: 4. Here the CDR3 DNA reads TGCGCCAGCAAAGAAGCGGGAGCCTACGAGCAGTACTTC. Translating it yields CASKEAGAYEQYF.

This clone appeared a single time. One junction end disagrees with the germline gene, perhaps due to a read error. The genes are TRBV7-9 and TRBJ1-2; weak D call: TRBD1 (5 bases). Germline V CDR1 and CDR2: SEHNR, FQNEAQ (reference sequence). The CDR3 is made up of 13 amino acids. The CDR3 nucleotides are TGTTCCAGCAGCCTCGGGGGAAACTATGGCTACACCTTC. This codes for CSSSLGGNYGYTF.

The rearrangement joins TRBV4-1 to TRBJ1-2, with D perhaps matching TRBD1 (6 bases). V dropped 1 base and J dropped 0 bases, with 15 bases sitting between them. The CDR3 loop spans 17 amino acids. The germline V gene encodes CDR1 MGHRA and CDR2 YSYEKL. The DNA of the CDR3 is TGCGCCAGCAGCCAAGGCGGCAGGGGCAGATCTAACTATGGCTACACCTTC. It encodes CASSQGGRGRSNYGYTF.

The chain is built from TRBV6-1 and TRBJ2-3; 12 bases line up with TRBD2. The CDR3 has 15 amino acids. V shed 5 bases, J shed 5 bases, and the junction held 5 bases outside the gene matches. CDR1 and CDR2 from the germline V gene are MNHNS and SASEGT. CDR3: CASSPGLAGRDTQYF. CDR3 in DNA: TGTGCCAGCAGTCCTGGACTAGCGGGAAGAGATACGCAGTATTTT.

A few counts support this clone. The rearrangement joins TRBV30 to TRBJ1-2; tentatively, D is TRBD1 (5 bases). From germline, CDR1 is GTSNPN and CDR2 SVGIG (reference sequence). V was clipped by 0 bases and J by 6 bases, with 8 bases between them. The CDR3 totals 12 residues. For the CDR3, the DNA is TGTGCCTGGAGTGTACAGGCCCATGGCTACACCTTC. Protein sequence: CAWSVQAHGYTF.

J is TRBJ1-2 and V is TRBV6-5, with 7 bases fitting TRBD1. This CDR3 is built from 13 residues. V was pared by 0 bases and J by 8 bases, with 3 bases of the junction left unmatched. Germline loops: CDR1 MNHEY, CDR2 SVGAGI. Here the CDR3 reads CASSYSGGRGYTF. Here the CDR3 DNA reads TGTGCCAGCAGTTACTCAGGGGGCAGGGGCTACACCTTC.

The chain employs TRBV27 and TRBJ1-1; TRBD1 might be the D (5 bases). The CDR3 runs to 15 residues. Per the germline V gene, CDR1 is MNHEY and CDR2 is SMNVEV (reference sequence). V gave up 5 bases and J gave up 2 bases, with 15 bases separating them. The CDR3 region is CASSPSGGGNTEAFF. In DNA, the CDR3 is TGTGCCAGCAGTCCTTCGGGGGGGGGAAACACTGAAGCTTTCTTT.

The chain employs TRBV5-1 and TRBJ2-1; tentative D call: TRBD2 (6 bases). This CDR3 is built from 15 residues. Trimming stripped 5 bases from V and 0 bases from J, with 12 bases between. Germline values: CDR1 SGHRS, CDR2 YFSETQ. This chain's CDR3 is CASSMIADSYNEQFF. As DNA, the CDR3 is TGCGCCAGCAGTATGATAGCGGACTCCTACAATGAGCAGTTCTTC. The full variable domain, in which reference TRBV5-1 and TRBJ2-1 provide the parts outside the CDR3, is KAGVTQTPRYLIKTRGQQVTLSCSPISGHRSVSWYQQTPGQGLQFLFEYFSETQRNKGNFPGRFSGRQFSNSRSEMNVSTLELGDSALYLCASSMIADSYNEQFFGPGTRLTVL.

The genes are TRBV7-3 and TRBJ1-2, with D tentatively TRBD1 (5 bases). The CDR3 spans 13 residues. The V and J ends lost 5 bases and 4 bases respectively, with 11 bases between them. Per the germline V gene, CDR1 is SGHTA and CDR2 is FQGTGA. The CDR3 nucleotides read TGTGCCAGCAGCCCCGACAGAGGCTATGGCTACACCTTC. It encodes CASSPDRGYGYTF.

The gene calls are TRBV19 and TRBJ1-5; the D gene is possibly TRBD1 (6 bases). The CDR3 contains 13 residues. V lost 5 bases and J 5 bases, leaving 10 bases between the germline ends. The germline CDR1 and CDR2 sequences are LNHDA and SQIVND (reference sequence). As DNA, the CDR3 is TGTGCCAGTAGTTACAGGGATTATCAGCCCCAGCATTTT. Its translation is CASSYRDYQPQHF.

This clone was counted between two and nine times. The V call is TRBV9, the J call TRBJ2-2, with D possibly TRBD1 on 7 matching bases. The germline CDR1 and CDR2 sequences are SGDLS and YYNGEE. V shed 2 bases and J shed 6 bases, with 14 bases lying between them. This CDR3 has 15 amino acids. The CDR3 protein is CASSVSGGGPGELFF. The CDR3 nucleotides read TGTGCCAGCAGCGTTAGCGGAGGGGGCCCCGGGGAGCTGTTTTTT. The variable domain in full, completed from reference TRBV9 and TRBJ2-2, reads DSGVTQTPKHLITATGQRVTLRCSPRSGDLSVYWYQQSLDQGLQFLIQYYNGEERAKGNILERFSAQQFPDLHSELNLSSLELGDSALYFCASSVSGGGPGELFFGEGSRLTVL.

CDR3 nucleotides: TGCAGCGCAAAAGCGGGAGGGGGGTACAATGAGCAGTTCTTC. Translation: CSAKAGGGYNEQFF. The chain carries TRBV29-1 and TRBJ2-1, with TRBD2 matching over 10 bases. Trimming removed 7 bases from V and 4 bases from J; junction bases left unmatched: 7. This CDR3 region has 14 residues. From germline, CDR1 is SQVTM and CDR2 ANQGSEA.

This rearrangement joins TRBV2 to TRBJ1-1; D gene unclear. CDR1 and CDR2 from the germline V gene are SNHLY and FYNNEI. The length of the CDR3 is 14 residues. V lost 7 bases and J 0 bases, leaving 12 bases between the germline ends. Written as DNA, the CDR3 is TGTGCCAGCATCCGATCGGAGTTGAACACTGAAGCTTTCTTT. Translating it yields CASIRSELNTEAFF.

The chain links TRBV27 to TRBJ1-1; D is uncertain. V was pared by 5 bases and J by 3 bases, with 19 bases between. The germline V gene has CDR1 MNHEY and CDR2 SMNVEV (reference sequence). This CDR3 has 16 amino acids. The CDR3 sequence is CASSKSGTGIYTEAFF. In DNA, the CDR3 is TGTGCCAGCAGTAAATCGGGCACCGGGATTTACACTGAAGCTTTCTTT.